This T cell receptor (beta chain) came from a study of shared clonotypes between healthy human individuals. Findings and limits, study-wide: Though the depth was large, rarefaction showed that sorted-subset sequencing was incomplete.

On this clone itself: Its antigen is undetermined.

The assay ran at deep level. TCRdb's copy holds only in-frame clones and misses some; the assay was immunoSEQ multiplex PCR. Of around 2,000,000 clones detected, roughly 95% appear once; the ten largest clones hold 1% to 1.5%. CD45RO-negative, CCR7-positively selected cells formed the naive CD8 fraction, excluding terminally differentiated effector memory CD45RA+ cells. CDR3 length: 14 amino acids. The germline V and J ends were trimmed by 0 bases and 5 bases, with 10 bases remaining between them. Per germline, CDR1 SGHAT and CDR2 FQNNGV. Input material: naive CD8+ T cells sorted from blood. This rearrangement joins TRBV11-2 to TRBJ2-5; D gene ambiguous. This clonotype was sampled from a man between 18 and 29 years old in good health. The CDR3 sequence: CASSLDPGAETQYF. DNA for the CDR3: TGTGCCAGCAGCTTAGATCCGGGCGCGGAGACCCAGTACTTC.